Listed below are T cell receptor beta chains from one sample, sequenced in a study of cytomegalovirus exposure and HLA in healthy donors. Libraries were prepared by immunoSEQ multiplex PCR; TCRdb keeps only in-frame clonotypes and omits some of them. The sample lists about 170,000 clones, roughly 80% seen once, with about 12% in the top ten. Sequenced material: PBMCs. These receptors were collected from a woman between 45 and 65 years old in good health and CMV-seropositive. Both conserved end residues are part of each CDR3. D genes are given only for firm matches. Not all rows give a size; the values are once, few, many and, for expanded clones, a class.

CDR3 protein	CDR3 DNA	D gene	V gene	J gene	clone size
CSGRTGTYGYTF	TGCAGCGGGAGGACAGGGACCTATGGCTACACCTTC	TRBD1	TRBV29-1	TRBJ1-2	-
CASSSTGTNSPLHF	TGTGCCAGCAGCTCGACAGGGACCAATTCACCCCTCCACTTT	TRBD1	TRBV7-9	TRBJ1-6	-
CASSRGDTQYF	TGTGCCAGCAGCCGAGGGGATACGCAGTATTTT	-	TRBV7-3	TRBJ2-3	-
CASSPMTWGGGNYGYTF	TGTGCCAGCTCACCTATGACGTGGGGCGGGGGAAACTATGGCTACACCTTC	-	TRBV18	TRBJ1-2	-
CASSDSARYEQYF	TGCGCCAGCAGTGACAGCGCTCGGTACGAGCAGTACTTC	-	TRBV10-2	TRBJ2-7	-
CASSDGRETLRGQFF	TGTGCCAGCTCCGACGGGCGGGAAACCCTTAGGGGGCAGTTCTTC	-	TRBV18	TRBJ2-1	-
CASSLGPNEQYF	TGCGCCAGCAGCTTGGGGCCGAACGAGCAGTACTTC	-	TRBV5-1	TRBJ2-7	-
CSVEADGGIYEQYF	TGCAGCGTTGAAGCAGATGGGGGGATCTACGAGCAGTACTTC	-	TRBV29-1	TRBJ2-7	-
CASSFLAGGSPYF	TGTGCCAGCAGCTTCCTAGCGGGGGGGTCCCCGTACTTC	TRBD2	TRBV5-4	TRBJ2-7	few
CASSRPPGLAGVNTGELFF	TGTGCCAGCAGCCGACCCCCGGGACTAGCGGGGGTCAACACCGGGGAGCTGTTTTTT	TRBD2	TRBV7-9	TRBJ2-2	-
CASSFTGGNYNEQFF	TGCGCCAGCAGCTTCACGGGGGGGAATTACAATGAGCAGTTCTTC	TRBD2	TRBV5-1	TRBJ2-1	-
CASSHENGNEKLFF	TGCGCCAGCAGCCATGAAAACGGTAATGAAAAACTGTTTTTT	-	TRBV4-1	TRBJ1-4	-
CASSPWTSGGHRSYNEQFF	TGTGCCAGCTCACCCTGGACTAGCGGGGGGCACCGCTCCTACAATGAGCAGTTCTTC	TRBD2	TRBV18	TRBJ2-1	-
CAWDRAGGRDTQYF	TGTGCCTGGGATAGGGCGGGGGGGCGAGATACGCAGTATTTT	TRBD2	TRBV30	TRBJ2-3	-
CASSLESPSYNEQFF	TGTGCCAGCAGTTTAGAGAGTCCTTCCTACAATGAGCAGTTCTTC	-	TRBV6-1	TRBJ2-1	-
CASSRTGGNDEQYF	TGTGCCAGCTCACGAACAGGGGGCAACGACGAGCAGTACTTC	TRBD1	TRBV18	TRBJ2-7	-
CASSDRTRDEQFF	TGTGCCAGCAGTGACCGGACTAGAGATGAGCAGTTCTTC	TRBD2	TRBV28	TRBJ2-1	once
CASQQGEGTGELFF	TGTGCCAGCCAACAGGGTGAGGGAACCGGGGAGCTGTTTTTT	-	TRBV11-3	TRBJ2-2	-
CARGTTTDTQYF	TGTGCCAGGGGGACTACCACAGATACGCAGTATTTT	TRBD2	TRBV2	TRBJ2-3	-
CASSSGAGLAKNIQYF	TGTGCCAGCAGCTCGGGTGCTGGATTAGCCAAAAACATTCAGTACTTC	-	TRBV11-2	TRBJ2-4	-
CASSSGGGADYGYTF	TGTGCCAGCAGCTCCGGTGGAGGGGCGGACTATGGCTACACCTTC	-	TRBV7-9	TRBJ1-2	-
CASSPYPPGGRFEQFF	TGTGCCAGCAGCCCGTACCCACCGGGGGGCCGGTTTGAGCAGTTCTTC	-	TRBV21-1	TRBJ2-1	-
CASSGAGGNGYTF	TGCGCCAGCTCCGGAGCAGGGGGGAATGGCTACACCTTC	TRBD1	TRBV5-1	TRBJ1-2	-
CASSSLKGRGNTEAFF	TGTGCCAGCAGCTCTTTAAAAGGGAGAGGAAACACTGAAGCTTTCTTT	-	TRBV7-9	TRBJ1-1	-
CASSFPGQGSYEQYF	TGTGCCAGCAGCTTTCCCGGACAGGGGTCTTACGAGCAGTACTTC	TRBD1	TRBV6-1	TRBJ2-7	once
CASSLRTGETQYF	TGTGCCAGCAGCTTAAGGACTGGAGAGACCCAGTACTTC	-	TRBV7-3	TRBJ2-5	-
CATSRDQRPTPGTQYF	TGTGCCACCAGCAGAGATCAAAGGCCCACCCCAGGTACTCAGTATTTT	-	TRBV15	TRBJ2-3	once
CARSPRRAGKWSYNSPLHF	TGTGCCAGAAGCCCCCGGCGCGCAGGGAAATGGTCCTATAATTCACCCCTCCACTTT	-	TRBV5-3	TRBJ1-6	-
CASSAGQGETQYF	TGCGCCAGCAGCGCGGGACAGGGGGAGACCCAGTACTTC	TRBD1	TRBV5-1	TRBJ2-5	-
CASSTSGTGGADEQYF	TGCGCCAGCAGCACTAGTGGGACAGGGGGCGCCGACGAGCAGTACTTC	TRBD1	TRBV5-1	TRBJ2-7	-
CASSLDTGNTIYF	TGTGCCAGCAGCTTAGATACCGGGAACACCATATATTTT	-	TRBV11-3	TRBJ1-3	-
CASRGATGELFF	TGCGCTTCGCGGGGGGCCACCGGGGAGCTGTTTTTT	TRBD2	TRBV5-1	TRBJ2-2	-
CASSYEDEQFF	TGTGCCAGCAGTTACGAGGATGAGCAGTTCTTC	-	TRBV6-5	TRBJ2-1	-
CTSSGGGTGELFF	TGCACCAGCAGCGGGGGCGGAACCGGGGAGCTGTTTTTT	-	TRBV1	TRBJ2-2	few
CAWTIVRASGNYEQYF	TGTGCCTGGACGATTGTTAGGGCTAGCGGAAACTACGAGCAGTACTTC	TRBD2	TRBV30	TRBJ2-7	-
CASSSGVGAVSPLHF	TGTGCCAGCAGCTCAGGGGTGGGGGCGGTTTCACCCCTCCACTTT	-	TRBV7-9	TRBJ1-6	-
CAWRTGAYGYTF	TGTGCCTGGAGGACAGGGGCATATGGCTACACCTTC	TRBD1	TRBV30	TRBJ1-2	-
CASILHPNEQFF	TGTGCCAGCATTTTACACCCGAATGAGCAGTTCTTC	-	TRBV6-1	TRBJ2-1	-
CASSEDRDAFF	TGTGCCAGCAGTGAAGACAGGGACGCTTTCTTT	-	TRBV6-1	TRBJ1-1	-
CASSIVGGSGANVLTF	TGTGCCAGTAGTATAGTGGGGGGGTCTGGGGCCAACGTCCTGACTTTC	TRBD2	TRBV19	TRBJ2-6	-
CASSLARSYEQYF	TGTGCCAGCAGTTTGGCCAGGTCCTACGAGCAGTACTTC	-	TRBV27	TRBJ2-7	-
CASSESGLLTDTQYF	TGCGCCAGCAGTGAGTCGGGACTCCTCACAGATACGCAGTATTTT	-	TRBV10-1	TRBJ2-3	-
CASSPPVDSGESYNEQFF	TGTGCCAGCAGCCCCCCCGTAGATAGCGGGGAGTCGTACAATGAGCAGTTCTTC	TRBD2	TRBV7-9	TRBJ2-1	few
CSSSLANSFNQPQHF	TGTTCCAGCAGCTTAGCGAACAGCTTCAATCAGCCCCAGCATTTT	-	TRBV7-9	TRBJ1-5	-